Listed here are 29 T cell receptor beta chains from one sample, sequenced in a study of control samples from healthy donors and cancer patients. Here immunoSEQ multiplex PCR was the method, and the copy in TCRdb shows in-frame clones only, minus some. The sample consists of some 120,000 clones, 80% to 90% of them appearing once. Sequencing was carried out using PBMCs. These receptors came from a woman in her forties or fifties with colorectal cancer.

The chain joins TRBV10-2 to TRBJ2-3, with TRBD2 matching 9 bases. The J segment lost 6 bases and the V segment lost 8 bases, leaving 12 bases of the junction unmatched. This CDR3 region has 15 residues. Germline values: CDR1 WSHSY, CDR2 SAAADI. CDR3 sequence: CASADSGSRRDTQYF. CDR3 nucleotides: TGCGCCAGCGCCGATAGCGGGAGTCGGAGGGATACGCAGTATTTT.

The chain couples TRBV11-2 to TRBJ1-3; D unclear. This CDR3 has 13 amino acids. V was pared by 4 bases and J by 7 bases, with 11 bases between. Per the germline V gene, CDR1 is SGHAT and CDR2 is FQNNGV. The CDR3: CASSSFSVNTIYF. The CDR3 coding sequence is TGTGCCAGCAGCTCCTTCAGCGTCAACACCATATATTTT.

The chain recombines TRBV18 with TRBJ1-6; D call uncertain. Germline V gene lookup returns CDR1 KGHSH and CDR2 LQKENI. The V gene lost 2 bases and the J gene lost 0 bases, with 11 bases spanning the gap. This CDR3 region has 17 residues. The chain's CDR3 is CASSPSAVSSYNSPLHF. The CDR3 DNA reads TGTGCCAGCTCACCATCAGCGGTCAGCTCCTATAATTCACCCCTCCACTTT.

The chain combines TRBV19 with TRBJ1-1; D remains ambiguous. Germline loops: CDR1 LNHDA, CDR2 SQIVND (reference sequence). V lost 7 bases and J lost 1, with 4 bases in between. The CDR3 extends over 11 amino acids. CDR3 residues: CASNRNTEAFF. The CDR3, as DNA: TGTGCCAGTAACAGGAACACTGAAGCTTTCTTT.

This chain connects TRBV5-5 to TRBJ2-7; 7 bases are shared with TRBD1. CDR1 SGHKS and CDR2 YYEKEE come from the germline V gene (reference sequence). V was clipped by 4 bases and J by 2 bases; unmatched bases: 6. This CDR3 comprises 14 residues. The CDR3 region is CASSRGLGAYEQYF. The CDR3 region has the DNA TGTGCCAGCAGCAGGGGGCTGGGGGCCTACGAGCAGTACTTC.

This chain links TRBV27 with TRBJ2-7; D remains unclear. V dropped 5 bases and J dropped 7 bases, with 6 bases sitting between them. Germline V gene sequence: CDR1 MNHEY, CDR2 SMNVEV (reference sequence). CDR3 length: 10 amino acids. CDR3: CASSNFEQYF. Written as DNA, the CDR3 is TGTGCCAGCAGTAACTTTGAGCAGTACTTC.

The genes are TRBV7-9 and TRBJ1-2, with D unclear. The CDR3 totals 15 residues. CDR1 and CDR2 from the germline V gene are SEHNR and FQNEAQ (reference sequence). Trimming took off 7 bases at V and 0 bases at J, with 15 bases between the two ends. CDR3 loop: CASTYDREPNYGYTF. The DNA of the CDR3 is TGTGCCAGCACGTATGACCGGGAGCCTAACTATGGCTACACCTTC.

This clone was seen just once. DNA of the CDR3: TGTGCCAGCAGCGTCCCTAGCGGGAGGGTCGACACCGGGGAGCTGTTTTTT. This encodes CASSVPSGRVDTGELFF. The V call is TRBV7-9, the J call TRBJ2-2; 12 nucleotides match TRBD2. Trimming cost V 5 bases and J 3 bases; bases outside gene matches: 7. The CDR3 covers 17 residues. Germline V lookup: CDR1 SEHNR, CDR2 FQNEAQ (reference sequence).

This rearrangement joins TRBV5-6 to TRBJ1-2; D might be TRBD1 (6 bases). The V and J ends lost 7 bases and 3 bases respectively, with 16 bases between them. This CDR3 is 14 amino acids long. Germline V lookup: CDR1 SGHDT, CDR2 YYEEEE. CDR3 residues: CASATEDSYYGYTF. CDR3 sequence (DNA): TGTGCCAGCGCAACGGAGGACAGTTACTATGGCTACACCTTC. The complete variable domain, with remaining parts taken from reference TRBV5-6 and TRBJ1-2, reads DAGVTQSPTHLIKTRGQQVTLRCSPKSGHDTVSWYQQALGQGPQFIFQYYEEEERQRGNFPDRFSGHQFPNYSSELNVNALLLGDSALYLCASATEDSYYGYTFGSGTRLTVV.

The chain has TRBV23-1 and TRBJ1-4; D perhaps matches TRBD1 (5 bases). TRBV23-1 carries the ORF label, with uncertain function. V shed 1 base and J shed 2 bases, with 8 bases lying between them. The CDR3 has 15 amino acids. The CDR3 sequence: CASSQWEGTNEKLFF. Written as DNA, the CDR3 is TGCGCCAGCAGTCAATGGGAGGGGACTAATGAAAAACTGTTTTTT.

V gene TRBV30 combines with J gene TRBJ1-2; maybe TRBD1 (5 bases). Trimming left V 6 bases short and J 8 bases short, with 13 bases between. CDR1 is GTSNPN, CDR2 SVGIG, per germline (reference sequence). The CDR3 runs 11 residues. DNA of the CDR3: TGTGCCTGCCTCCTGGGGGGAGGCTACACCTTC. Translated, it gives CACLLGGGYTF.

The chain recombines TRBV24-1 with TRBJ1-1; maybe TRBD1 (6 bases). The CDR3 covers 14 residues. The V and J ends lost 3 bases and 7 bases respectively, with 14 bases between them. Germline V CDR1 and CDR2: KGHDR, SFDVKD. CDR3 sequence (DNA): TGTGCCACCAGTGATCCTGTGCGCAGGGGTGAAGCTTTCTTT. It encodes CATSDPVRRGEAFF.

The chain recombines TRBV27 with TRBJ1-1; 9 bases are shared with TRBD1. There are 16 residues in the CDR3. Per the germline V gene, CDR1 is MNHEY and CDR2 is SMNVEV (reference sequence). V shed 5 bases and J 4 bases; nucleotides not matched to a gene: 11. Here the CDR3 reads CASSPWTGEGVTEAFF. DNA of the CDR3: TGTGCCAGCAGTCCCTGGACAGGGGAGGGAGTCACTGAAGCTTTCTTT.

This rearrangement joins TRBV28 to TRBJ2-1, with 7 nucleotides matching TRBD2. After removal of 6 bases from V and 8 bases from J, the junction contained 13 bases not matched to a gene. The CDR3 runs to 15 residues. Germline-derived CDR1 and CDR2 are MDHEN and SYDVKM. The CDR3 DNA reads as TGTGCCAGCAGCCGTCTTGCGGGAGATTGGCATGAGCAGTTCTTC. Translated: CASSRLAGDWHEQFF.

The chain joins TRBV5-6 to TRBJ2-2; 9 nucleotides agree with TRBD1. This CDR3 comprises 15 residues. V dropped 3 bases and J dropped 6; count of bases not matched to a gene: 6. Germline V lookup: CDR1 SGHDT, CDR2 YYEEEE. CDR3 sequence (DNA): TGTGCCAGCAGCTATGGACAGGGGTGGGCCGGGGAGCTGTTTTTT. Encoded protein: CASSYGQGWAGELFF.

V gene TRBV2 combines with J gene TRBJ2-5; D might be TRBD1 (5 bases). Per the germline V gene, CDR1 is SNHLY and CDR2 is FYNNEI. V lost 2 bases to trimming and J lost 3 bases, with 7 bases between them. The CDR3 runs to 13 residues. Here the CDR3 reads CASSELREETQYF. CDR3 DNA sequence: TGTGCCAGCAGTGAACTCAGGGAAGAGACCCAGTACTTC.

The rearrangement links TRBV28 to TRBJ1-2; no firm D call. Germline assignment: CDR1 MDHEN and CDR2 SYDVKM. This CDR3 is built from 14 residues. Trimming shortened V by 3 bases and J by 6 bases, and 14 bases separated the two germline ends. CDR3 nucleotides: TGTGCCAGCAGTTTCCACATTCGGGATCATGGCTACACCTTC. Its translation: CASSFHIRDHGYTF.

This clone was observed a single time. The junction differs from germline at one of its ends, possibly a read error. Other DNA sequences of this sample code for an identical CDR3. This chain joins TRBV2 and TRBJ1-1; D gene unclear. This CDR3 is built from 14 residues. CDR1 and CDR2 (germline): SNHLY, FYNNEI. This CDR3 reads CASSELKGNTEAFF. The CDR3 nucleotides are TGTGCTAGCAGTGAATTGAAGGGGAACACTGAAGCTTTCTTT.

The V call is TRBV19, the J call TRBJ2-6; D not certain. CDR1 is LNHDA and CDR2 is SQIVND in the germline V gene (reference sequence). The CDR3 is made up of 16 amino acids. V dropped 7 bases and J dropped 0 bases, with 13 bases sitting between them. The CDR3 here is CASTSGRNSGANVLTF. For the CDR3, the DNA is TGTGCCAGTACAAGTGGCAGAAACTCTGGGGCCAACGTCCTGACTTTC.

The chain recombines TRBV19 with TRBJ2-7; a possible D gene is TRBD1 (5 bases). Between the trimmed V and J ends, which lost 5 bases and 11 bases, there was a span of 19 bases. This CDR3 is built from 13 residues. The V gene's germline CDR1 is LNHDA and CDR2 SQIVND (reference sequence). The CDR3 loop reads CASSPRTSTLKYF. The CDR3 DNA is TGTGCCAGTAGTCCAAGGACAAGCACGCTAAAGTACTTC.

J is TRBJ1-1 and V is TRBV18; no definite D call. From germline, CDR1 is KGHSH and CDR2 LQKENI. The CDR3 loop spans 12 amino acids. V lost 8 bases and J 5 bases, leaving 12 bases between the germline ends. The CDR3 loop reads CASAAEITEAFF. DNA for the CDR3: TGTGCCAGCGCAGCGGAGATAACTGAAGCTTTCTTT.

This sequence joins TRBV27 and TRBJ2-1, with D possibly being TRBD1 or TRBD2 (5 bases each). The CDR3 extends over 16 amino acids. V was pared by 1 base and J by 5 bases, with 15 bases between. The V gene's germline CDR1 is MNHEY and CDR2 SMNVEV (reference sequence). The CDR3: CASSLFGTSFNNEQFF. The CDR3 DNA reads TGTGCCAGCAGTTTATTCGGGACCTCTTTCAACAATGAGCAGTTCTTC.

The chain has TRBV3-1 (or the pseudogene TRBV3-2) and TRBJ1-3, with unresolved D. Per the germline V gene, CDR1 is LGHDT and CDR2 is YNNKEL (reference sequence). The CDR3 totals 14 residues. V was trimmed by 4 bases and J by 0 bases, leaving 7 bases between them. The CDR3 DNA reads TGTGCCAGCAGCCCACGGAACTCTGGAAACACCATATATTTT. Amino acids: CASSPRNSGNTIYF.

The chain employs TRBV5-1 and TRBJ2-3, with D unclear. Per germline, CDR1 SGHRS and CDR2 YFSETQ. Trimming removed 4 bases at V and 6 bases at J, with 15 bases between. The CDR3 covers 14 residues. The CDR3 loop reads CASSAEPTSDTQYF. CDR3 nucleotides: TGCGCCAGCAGCGCGGAACCTACGTCCGATACGCAGTATTTT.

The gene calls are TRBV3-1 (or the pseudogene TRBV3-2) and TRBJ2-3; 9 nucleotides agree with TRBD2. The junction had 10 bases not matched to a gene; V was cut back by 3 bases and J by 3 bases. The CDR3 totals 17 residues. Germline V lookup: CDR1 LGHDT, CDR2 YNNKEL (reference sequence). CDR3 loop: CASSHRGSAGGTDTQYF. CDR3 nucleotides: TGTGCCAGCAGCCACCGGGGCTCGGCGGGAGGGACAGATACGCAGTATTTT.

The rearrangement joins TRBV19 to TRBJ1-5, with D unresolved. The V and J ends lost 0 bases and 5 bases respectively, with 11 bases between them. Germline V gene data show CDR1 as LNHDA and CDR2 as SQIVND (reference sequence). CDR3 size: 15 residues. Here the CDR3 reads CASSIEDLPYQPQHF. DNA of the CDR3: TGTGCCAGTAGTATAGAGGACCTTCCCTATCAGCCCCAGCATTTT.

CDR3 in amino acids: CARGTKGTDNPYEQYF. For the CDR3, the DNA is TGTGCCAGGGGGACAAAGGGGACGGACAATCCCTACGAGCAGTACTTC. This chain links TRBV27 with TRBJ2-7, with D tentatively TRBD1 (6 bases). V was shortened by 9 bases and J by 2 bases, with 23 bases between the two germline ends. The CDR3 spans 16 residues. Germline lookup yields CDR1 MNHEY and CDR2 SMNVEV (reference sequence).

V and J are TRBV5-1 and TRBJ2-4; 7 nucleotides align to TRBD1. V was pared by 0 bases and J by 3 bases, with 12 bases of the junction left unmatched. The CDR3 sequence is 18 residues long. Germline assignment: CDR1 SGHRS and CDR2 YFSETQ. DNA of the CDR3: TGCGCCAGCAGCTTGGTCGGGGCCCGGGACAGAGACAAAAACATTCAGTACTTC. It encodes CASSLVGARDRDKNIQYF.

The rearrangement joins TRBV3-1 (or the pseudogene TRBV3-2) to TRBJ2-7; the D is unclear. The CDR3 spans 16 residues. The V gene lost 4 bases and the J gene lost 0 bases, with 16 bases spanning the gap. The V gene's germline CDR1 is LGHDT and CDR2 YNNKEL (reference sequence). This CDR3 reads CASSPSATRHSYEQYF. In nucleotides, the CDR3 is TGTGCCAGCAGCCCTTCGGCGACCCGTCACTCCTACGAGCAGTACTTC.